This record covers a single TCR beta chain. Its antigen remains unidentified. These data originate in a study of cytomegalovirus exposure and HLA in healthy donors. Sequencing was performed with immunoSEQ multiplex PCR; in TCRdb, only in-frame clones are kept and a portion is missing. The table records 150,000 to 200,000 clones, about 80% of them present only once. Overall study findings and caveats: Most sequenced TCRs were rare (though some public TCRs occurred in many donors). The study put 150 to 200 TCR beta chains on its list as cytomegalovirus-associated.

Trimming took 6 bases from V and 2 from J; bases not matched to a gene: 4. Germline CDR1 SGHTA, CDR2 FQGNSA. The CDR3 consists of 14 residues. The clonotype was recovered from a man aged 18 to 29 in good health and CMV-seropositive. This rearrangement joins TRBV7-2 to TRBJ2-7, with 10 positions matching TRBD2. The sequenced sample consisted of PBMCs. The CDR3 sequence: CASSRTSGTYEQYF. As DNA, the CDR3 is TGTGCCAGCAGTCGGACTAGCGGAACCTACGAGCAGTACTTC.